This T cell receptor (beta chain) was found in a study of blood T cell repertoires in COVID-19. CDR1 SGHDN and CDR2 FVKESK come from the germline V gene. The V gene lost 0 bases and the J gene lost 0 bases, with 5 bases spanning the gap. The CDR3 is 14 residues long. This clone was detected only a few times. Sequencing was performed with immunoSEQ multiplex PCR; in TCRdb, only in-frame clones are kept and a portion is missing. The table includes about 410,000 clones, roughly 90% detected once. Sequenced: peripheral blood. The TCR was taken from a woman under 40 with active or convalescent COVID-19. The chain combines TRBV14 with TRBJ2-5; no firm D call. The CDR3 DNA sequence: TGTGCCAGCAGCCAAGATCTCCACCAAGAGACCCAGTACTTC. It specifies CASSQDLHQETQYF. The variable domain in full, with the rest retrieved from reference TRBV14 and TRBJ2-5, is EAGVTQFPSHSVIEKGQTVTLRCDPISGHDNLYWYRRVMGKEIKFLLHFVKESKQDESGMPNNRFLAERTGGTYSTLKVQPAELEDSGVYFCASSQDLHQETQYFGPGTRLLVL.